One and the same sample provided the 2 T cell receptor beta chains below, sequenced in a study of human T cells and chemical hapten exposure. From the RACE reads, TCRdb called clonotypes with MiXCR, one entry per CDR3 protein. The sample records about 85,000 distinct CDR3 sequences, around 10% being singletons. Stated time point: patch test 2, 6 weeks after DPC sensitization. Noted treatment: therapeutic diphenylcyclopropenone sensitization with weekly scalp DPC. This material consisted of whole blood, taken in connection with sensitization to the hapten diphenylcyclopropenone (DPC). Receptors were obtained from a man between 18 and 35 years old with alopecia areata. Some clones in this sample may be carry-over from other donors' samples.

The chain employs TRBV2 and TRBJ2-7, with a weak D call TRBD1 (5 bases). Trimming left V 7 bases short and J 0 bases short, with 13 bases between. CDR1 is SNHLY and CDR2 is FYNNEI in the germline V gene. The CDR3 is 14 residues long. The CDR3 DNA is TGTGCCAGCACCCCCAGGGCGTTCTCCTACGAGCAGTACTTC. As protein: CASTPRAFSYEQYF.

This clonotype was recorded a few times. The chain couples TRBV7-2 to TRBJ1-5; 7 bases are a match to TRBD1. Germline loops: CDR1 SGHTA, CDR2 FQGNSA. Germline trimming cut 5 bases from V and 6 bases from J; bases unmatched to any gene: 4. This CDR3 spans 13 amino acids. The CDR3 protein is CASSIPGGQPQHF. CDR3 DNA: TGTGCCAGCAGCATCCCAGGGGGTCAGCCCCAGCATTTT.